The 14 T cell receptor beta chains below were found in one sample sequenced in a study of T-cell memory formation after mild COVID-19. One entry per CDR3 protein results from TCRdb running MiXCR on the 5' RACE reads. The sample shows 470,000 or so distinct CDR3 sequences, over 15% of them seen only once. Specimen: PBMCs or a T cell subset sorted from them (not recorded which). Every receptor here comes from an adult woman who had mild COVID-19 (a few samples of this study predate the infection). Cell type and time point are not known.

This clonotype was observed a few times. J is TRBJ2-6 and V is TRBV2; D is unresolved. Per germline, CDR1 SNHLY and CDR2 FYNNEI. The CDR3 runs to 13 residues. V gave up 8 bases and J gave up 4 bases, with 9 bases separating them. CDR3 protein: CASGKTGANVLTF. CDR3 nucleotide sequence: TGTGCCAGCGGGAAGACAGGGGCCAACGTCCTGACTTTC.

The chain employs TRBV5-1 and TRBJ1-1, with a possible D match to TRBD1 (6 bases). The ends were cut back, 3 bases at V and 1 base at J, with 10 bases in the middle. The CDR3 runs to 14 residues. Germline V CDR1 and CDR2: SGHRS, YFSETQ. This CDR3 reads CASSSQGPNTEAFF. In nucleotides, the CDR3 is TGCGCCAGCAGCTCACAGGGTCCGAACACTGAAGCTTTCTTT.

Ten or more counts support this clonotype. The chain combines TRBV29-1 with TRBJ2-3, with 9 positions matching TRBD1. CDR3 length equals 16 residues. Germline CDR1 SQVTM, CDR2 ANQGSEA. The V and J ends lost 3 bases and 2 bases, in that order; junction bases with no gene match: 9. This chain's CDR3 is CSVEYGRTGVTDTQYF. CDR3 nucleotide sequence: TGCAGCGTTGAGTACGGGAGGACAGGGGTCACAGATACGCAGTATTTT.

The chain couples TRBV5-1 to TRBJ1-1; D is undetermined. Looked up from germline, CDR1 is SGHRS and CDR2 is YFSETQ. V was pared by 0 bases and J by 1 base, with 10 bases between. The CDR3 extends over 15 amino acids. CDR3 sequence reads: CASSLDMGRNTEAFF. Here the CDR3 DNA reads TGCGCCAGCAGCTTGGATATGGGTCGGAACACTGAAGCTTTCTTT.

The CDR3 sequence: CASSIRGRRAPQHF. CDR3 in DNA: TGTGCCAGCAGTATACGGGGCCGAAGGGCGCCCCAGCATTTT. The chain combines TRBV12-3 or TRBV12-4 with TRBJ1-5; a weak D match, TRBD1 (5 bases). Trimming removed 5 bases at V and 9 bases at J, with 17 bases between. CDR3 length: 14 residues.

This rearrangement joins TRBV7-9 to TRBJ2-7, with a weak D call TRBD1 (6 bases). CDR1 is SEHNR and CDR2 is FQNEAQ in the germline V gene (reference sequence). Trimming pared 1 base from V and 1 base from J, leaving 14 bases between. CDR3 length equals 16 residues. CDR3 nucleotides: TGTGCCAGCAGCTTAGAGTGGGACACCGTATCCTACGAGCAGTACTTC. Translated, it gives CASSLEWDTVSYEQYF.

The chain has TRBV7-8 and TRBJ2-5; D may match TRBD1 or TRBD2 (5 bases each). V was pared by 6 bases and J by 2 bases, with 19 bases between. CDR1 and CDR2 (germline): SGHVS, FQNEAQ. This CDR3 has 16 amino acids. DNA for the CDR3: TGTGCCAGCAGTGCTAACGTTGGGGGTCTACAAGAGACCCAGTACTTC. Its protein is CASSANVGGLQETQYF.

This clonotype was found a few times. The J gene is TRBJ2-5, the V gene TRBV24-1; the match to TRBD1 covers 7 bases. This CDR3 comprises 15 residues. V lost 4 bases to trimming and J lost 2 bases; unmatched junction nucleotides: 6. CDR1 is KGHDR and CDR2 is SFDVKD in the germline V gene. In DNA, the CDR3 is TGTGCCACCAGTGACTCCGGGACAGTTCAAGAGACCCAGTACTTC. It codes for CATSDSGTVQETQYF.

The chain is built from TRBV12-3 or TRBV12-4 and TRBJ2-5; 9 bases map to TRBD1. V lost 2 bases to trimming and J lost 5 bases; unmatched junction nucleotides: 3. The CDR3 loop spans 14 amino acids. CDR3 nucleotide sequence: TGTGCCAGCAGTTTACCCGGACAGGGGGAGACCCAGTACTTC. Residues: CASSLPGQGETQYF.

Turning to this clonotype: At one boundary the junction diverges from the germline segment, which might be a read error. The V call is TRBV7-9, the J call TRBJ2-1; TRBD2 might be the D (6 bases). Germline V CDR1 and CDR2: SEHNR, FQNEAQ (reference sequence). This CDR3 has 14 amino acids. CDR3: CASSLALADNEQFF. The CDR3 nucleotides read TGTGCCAGCAGCCTAGCGCTAGCTGACAATGAGCAGTTCTTC.

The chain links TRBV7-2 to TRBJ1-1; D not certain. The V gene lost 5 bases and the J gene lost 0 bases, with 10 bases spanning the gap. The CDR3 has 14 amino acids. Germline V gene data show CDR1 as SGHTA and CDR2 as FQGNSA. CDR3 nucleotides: TGTGCCAGCAGCGCCAACCCAGTGAACACTGAAGCTTTCTTT. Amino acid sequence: CASSANPVNTEAFF.

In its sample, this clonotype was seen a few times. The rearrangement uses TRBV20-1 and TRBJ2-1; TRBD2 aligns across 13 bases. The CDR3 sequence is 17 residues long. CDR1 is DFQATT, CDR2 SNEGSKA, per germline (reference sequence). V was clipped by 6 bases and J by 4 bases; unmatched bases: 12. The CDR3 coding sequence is TGCAGTGCCAGGACTAGCGGGAGCCCCTTTGGTTACAATGAGCAGTTCTTC. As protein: CSARTSGSPFGYNEQFF.

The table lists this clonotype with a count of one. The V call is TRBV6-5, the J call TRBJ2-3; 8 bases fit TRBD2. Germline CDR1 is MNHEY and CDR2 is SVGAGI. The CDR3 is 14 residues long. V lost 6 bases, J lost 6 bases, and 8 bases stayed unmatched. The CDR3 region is CASRQAGDWDTQYF. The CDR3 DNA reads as TGTGCCAGCAGACAAGCGGGGGACTGGGATACGCAGTATTTT.

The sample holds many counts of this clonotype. CDR3 DNA sequence: TGTGCCAGCAGTTCGGGATGGGCTCAGCCCCAGCATTTT. Protein sequence: CASSSGWAQPQHF. V is TRBV12-3 or TRBV12-4 and J is TRBJ1-5; D call uncertain. This CDR3 contains 13 residues. The V and J ends lost 4 bases and 6 bases respectively, with 10 bases between them.